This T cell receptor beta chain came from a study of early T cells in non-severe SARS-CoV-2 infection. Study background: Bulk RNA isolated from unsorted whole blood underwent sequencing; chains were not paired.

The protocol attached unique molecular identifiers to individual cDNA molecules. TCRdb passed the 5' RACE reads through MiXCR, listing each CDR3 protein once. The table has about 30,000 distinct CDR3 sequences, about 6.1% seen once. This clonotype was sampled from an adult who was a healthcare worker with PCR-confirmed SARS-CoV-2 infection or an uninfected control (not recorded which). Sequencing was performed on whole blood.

This CDR3 reads CAISKTGIGSNQPQHF. The CDR3 coding sequence is TGTGCCATCAGCAAGACCGGGATCGGTAGCAATCAGCCCCAGCATTTT. The V call is TRBV10-3, the J call TRBJ1-5; the D is unclear. The CDR3 is 16 amino acids. The V and J ends lost 6 bases and 0 bases respectively, with 15 bases between them. CDR1 and CDR2 from the germline V gene are ENHRY and SYGVKD.